This T cell receptor beta chain was observed in a study of cytomegalovirus exposure and HLA in healthy donors. As to this clone: No antigen is known for it.

PCR involved 60 Vbeta and 13 Jbeta primers. Assay used: immunoSEQ multiplex PCR; TCRdb lists only in-frame clones, some missing. The data hold 55,000 to 75,000 clones, with 62% observed a single time. General observations from the study: DRB1 showed the most TCR associations and HLA-C the fewest in a later analysis, as rates varied by HLA locus. Apparent HLA restriction characterized most CMV-associated TCR beta chains in a later analysis. Most likely, a cluster of highly shared sequence variants arose as a sequencing artifact. Later work associated more than 15,000 TCR beta sequences with HLA alleles at 0.05 false discovery rate.

Source material: PBMCs. This TCR came from a man aged 30 to 39 in good health and CMV-seronegative.

The CDR3 coding sequence is TGTGCCAGTAGTATAGTTGGGGGGAGTCAGCCCCAGCATTTT. Protein product: CASSIVGGSQPQHF. The V and J genes are TRBV19 and TRBJ1-5; D may be TRBD1 (5 bases). The CDR3 extends over 14 amino acids. Trimming removed 1 base from V and 6 bases from J, with 10 bases in between. Germline V gene lookup returns CDR1 LNHDA and CDR2 SQIVND (reference sequence).